This T cell receptor (beta chain) was captured in a study of CD8 T cells in ankylosing spondylitis. Study findings and constraints: Clones linked to the disease showed a CD8+ phenotype. They occurred at relatively low frequencies in peripheral blood.

With respect to this clonotype: Its antigen remains unknown.

As the method for making TCR beta libraries, quantitative 5'-RACE with molecular barcodes was used. TCRdb processed the 5' RACE reads anew with MiXCR; each CDR3 protein has one entry. Seen here are more than 300,000 distinct CDR3 sequences, roughly 12% observed once, and the top ten hold roughly 9.2%. The CDR3 is 17 amino acids. The J segment lost 2 bases and the V segment lost 1 base, leaving 8 bases of the junction unmatched. Germline lookup yields CDR1 SGHTA and CDR2 FQGNSA. This receptor was taken from a female donor with ankylosing spondylitis or in good health (not recorded which). The chain couples TRBV7-2 to TRBJ2-1; 7 bases agree with TRBD2. The sample taken for sequencing was blood, either unsorted or a sorted T cell fraction (not recorded which). The CDR3 DNA reads as TGTGCCAGCAGCTTAGGAGGACGGGAGGCCCCCTACAATGAGCAGTTCTTC. It encodes CASSLGGREAPYNEQFF.